Presented here are 7 T cell receptor beta chains from one specimen sequenced in a study of shared clonotypes between healthy human individuals. The assay was immunoSEQ multiplex PCR, and TCRdb's table has in-frame clones only and misses some. The data hold 2,500,000 or so clones, with about 90% observed a single time. The sequenced sample was naive CD4+ T cells from PBMCs. Subset reported: CD45RA+ positively selected. These receptors all come from a man aged 18 to 35 in good health. Some clones in this sample may be carry-over from other donors' samples.

The chain couples TRBV28 to TRBJ1-2, with TRBD1 matching 9 bases. With V trimmed by 6 bases and J by 2 bases, 4 bases remained unmatched. The CDR3 loop spans 14 amino acids. Germline V gene sequence: CDR1 MDHEN, CDR2 SYDVKM. The CDR3 spells CASRGTGSNYGYTF. CDR3 sequence (DNA): TGTGCCAGCAGGGGGACAGGGTCCAACTATGGCTACACCTTC.

The chain has TRBV29-1 and TRBJ1-6; D remains unclear. The V gene lost 4 bases and the J gene lost 9 bases, with 10 bases spanning the gap. This CDR3 comprises 12 residues. Germline lookup yields CDR1 SQVTM and CDR2 ANQGSEA. The CDR3 DNA follows: TGCAGCGTTGGGCGGCTACCTTCACCCCTCCACTTT. Translating it yields CSVGRLPSPLHF.

The V and J genes are TRBV7-2 and TRBJ2-5, with a tentative D call TRBD1 (6 bases). Between the trimmed V and J ends, which lost 5 bases and 9 bases, there was a span of 19 bases. The CDR3 sequence is 14 residues long. Germline CDR1 SGHTA, CDR2 FQGNSA. DNA for the CDR3: TGTGCCAGCAGCGTGGGGATCCAAGAGGGGGCCCAGTACTTC. Encoded protein: CASSVGIQEGAQYF.

The chain recombines TRBV29-1 with TRBJ2-5, with D maybe TRBD1 (5 bases). V was shortened by 7 bases and J by 2 bases, with 17 bases between the two germline ends. This CDR3 contains 14 residues. Germline CDR1 SQVTM, CDR2 ANQGSEA. In DNA, the CDR3 is TGCAGCGCCCTTCCCCAGACAGCGCAAGAGACCCAGTACTTC. This sequence encodes CSALPQTAQETQYF.

The chain uses TRBV4-2 and TRBJ1-1; no clear D gene. Germline V lookup: CDR1 LGHNA, CDR2 YNFKEQ. CDR3 length: 14 amino acids. Trimming stripped 0 bases from V and 7 bases from J, with 12 bases between. CDR3 protein: CASSQEVSDHEAFF. The CDR3 DNA reads as TGTGCCAGCAGCCAAGAAGTATCGGATCATGAAGCTTTCTTT.

The CDR3 DNA reads TGTGCCAGCAGCCCAGGGGGTGGCACTGAAGCTTTCTTT. Its protein is CASSPGGGTEAFF. The genes are TRBV5-6 and TRBJ1-1, with 7 bases lining up with TRBD1. Trimming at V came to 4 bases and at J to 4 bases, leaving 4 bases not matched to a gene. CDR3 length equals 13 residues. Germline CDR1 is SGHDT and CDR2 is YYEEEE.

J is TRBJ1-1 and V is TRBV7-9; D unresolved. Germline CDR1 is SEHNR and CDR2 is FQNEAQ (reference sequence). Trimming took 6 bases from V and 0 from J, leaving 14 bases between them. This CDR3 comprises 15 residues. CDR3 sequence reads: CASRYTDDLNTEAFF. As DNA, the CDR3 is TGTGCCAGCAGATATACAGATGATTTGAACACTGAAGCTTTCTTT.